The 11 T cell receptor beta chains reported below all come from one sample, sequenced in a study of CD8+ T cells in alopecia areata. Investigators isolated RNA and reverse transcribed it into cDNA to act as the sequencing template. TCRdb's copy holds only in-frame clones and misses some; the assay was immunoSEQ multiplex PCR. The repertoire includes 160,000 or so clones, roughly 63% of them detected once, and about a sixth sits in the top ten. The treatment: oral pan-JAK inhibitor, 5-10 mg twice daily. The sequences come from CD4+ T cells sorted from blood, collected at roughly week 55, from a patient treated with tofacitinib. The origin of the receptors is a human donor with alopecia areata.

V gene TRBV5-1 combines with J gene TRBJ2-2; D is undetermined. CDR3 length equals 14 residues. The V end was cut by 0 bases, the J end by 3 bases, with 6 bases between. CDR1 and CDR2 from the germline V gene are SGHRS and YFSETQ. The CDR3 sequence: CASSLGKYTGELFF. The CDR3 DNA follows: TGCGCCAGCAGCTTGGGGAAATACACCGGGGAGCTGTTTTTT.

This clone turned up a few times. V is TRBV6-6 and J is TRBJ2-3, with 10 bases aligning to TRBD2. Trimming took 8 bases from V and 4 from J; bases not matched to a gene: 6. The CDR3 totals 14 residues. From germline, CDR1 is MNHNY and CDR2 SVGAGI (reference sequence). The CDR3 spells CASSPSGGADTQYF. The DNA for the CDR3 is TGTGCCAGCTCCCCCAGCGGGGGGGCAGATACGCAGTATTTT.

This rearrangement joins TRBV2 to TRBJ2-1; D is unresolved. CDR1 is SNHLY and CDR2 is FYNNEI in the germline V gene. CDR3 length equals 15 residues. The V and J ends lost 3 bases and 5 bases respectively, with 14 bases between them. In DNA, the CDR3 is TGTGCCAGCAGTGACGAACTCTTACTAAACAATGAGCAGTTCTTC. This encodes CASSDELLLNNEQFF.

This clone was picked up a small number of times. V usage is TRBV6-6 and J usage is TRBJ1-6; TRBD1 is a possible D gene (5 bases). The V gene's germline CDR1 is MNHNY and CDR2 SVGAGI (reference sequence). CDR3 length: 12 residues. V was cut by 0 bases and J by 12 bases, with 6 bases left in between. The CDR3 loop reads CASSYSGGPLHF. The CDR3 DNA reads TGTGCCAGCAGTTACTCCGGGGGACCCCTCCACTTT.

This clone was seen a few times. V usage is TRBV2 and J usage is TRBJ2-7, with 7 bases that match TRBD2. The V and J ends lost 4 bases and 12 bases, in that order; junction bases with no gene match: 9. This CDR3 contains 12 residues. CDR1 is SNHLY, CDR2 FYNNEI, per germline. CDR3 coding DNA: TGTGCCAGCAGTGGACCATCCGGCGGGGGGTACTTC. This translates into CASSGPSGGGYF.

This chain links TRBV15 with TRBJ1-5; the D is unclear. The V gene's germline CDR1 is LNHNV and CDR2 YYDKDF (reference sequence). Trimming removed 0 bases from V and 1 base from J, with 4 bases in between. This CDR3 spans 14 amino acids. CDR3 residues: CATSRDPSNQPQHF. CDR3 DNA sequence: TGTGCCACCAGCAGAGATCCCAGCAATCAGCCCCAGCATTTT.

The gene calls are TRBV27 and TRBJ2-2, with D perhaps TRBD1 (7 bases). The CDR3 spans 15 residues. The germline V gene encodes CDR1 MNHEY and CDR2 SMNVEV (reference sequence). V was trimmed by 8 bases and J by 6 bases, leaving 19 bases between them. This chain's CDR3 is CASYPGGLIAGELFF. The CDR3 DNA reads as TGTGCCAGCTACCCAGGGGGGTTAATCGCCGGGGAGCTGTTTTTT.

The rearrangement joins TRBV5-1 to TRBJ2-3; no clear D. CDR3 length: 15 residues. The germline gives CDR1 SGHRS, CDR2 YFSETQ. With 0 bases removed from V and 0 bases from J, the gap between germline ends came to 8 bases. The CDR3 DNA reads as TGCGCCAGCAGCTTGGGCCAAACTAGCACAGATACGCAGTATTTT. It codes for CASSLGQTSTDTQYF.

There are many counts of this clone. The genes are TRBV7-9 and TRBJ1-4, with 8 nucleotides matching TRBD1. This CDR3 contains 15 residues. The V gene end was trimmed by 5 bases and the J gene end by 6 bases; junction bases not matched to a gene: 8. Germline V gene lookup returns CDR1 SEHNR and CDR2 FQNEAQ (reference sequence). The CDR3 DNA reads TGTGCCAGCAGCCCTGGGGTGACAGGGGATGAAAAACTGTTTTTT. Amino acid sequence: CASSPGVTGDEKLFF.

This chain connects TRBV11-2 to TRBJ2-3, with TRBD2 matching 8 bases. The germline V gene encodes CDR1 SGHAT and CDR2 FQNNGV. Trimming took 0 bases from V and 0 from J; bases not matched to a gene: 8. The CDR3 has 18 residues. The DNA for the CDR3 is TGTGCCAGCAGCTTAGATCCTCCAGCGGGGGTCAGCACAGATACGCAGTATTTT. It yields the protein CASSLDPPAGVSTDTQYF.

The DNA of the CDR3 is TGTGCCAGCAGCCAGGATCGGCAGGGCACCTATGGCTACACCTTC. Translating it yields CASSQDRQGTYGYTF. The V call is TRBV4-2, the J call TRBJ1-2, with TRBD1 as a possible D gene (5 bases). Trimming removed 3 bases from V and 4 bases from J, with 15 bases in between. Germline V gene data show CDR1 as LGHNA and CDR2 as YNFKEQ. This CDR3 is 15 amino acids long.